Each of the 28 T cell receptor beta chains below was sequenced from the same sample in a study of shared clonotypes between healthy human individuals. This table comes from immunoSEQ multiplex PCR, and its TCRdb copy is limited to in-frame clones, with some not included. The sample consists of hundreds of thousands of clones, around 72% of them appearing once. Sequenced sample: memory CD4+ T cells sorted from blood. The subset here: CD45RA-negative fraction. These receptor sequences come from a woman in her 30s in good health.

The genes are TRBV5-1 and TRBJ2-2; 9 bases fit TRBD2. V was pared by 0 bases and J by 1 base, with 4 bases of the junction left unmatched. The CDR3 extends over 17 amino acids. Germline CDR1 SGHRS, CDR2 YFSETQ. The CDR3 sequence: CASSLGLAGLNTGELFF. The CDR3 DNA follows: TGCGCCAGCAGCTTGGGTCTAGCGGGATTGAACACCGGGGAGCTGTTTTTT. The whole variable domain, remainder taken from reference TRBV5-1 and TRBJ2-2, is KAGVTQTPRYLIKTRGQQVTLSCSPISGHRSVSWYQQTPGQGLQFLFEYFSETQRNKGNFPGRFSGRQFSNSRSEMNVSTLELGDSALYLCASSLGLAGLNTGELFFGEGSRLTVL.

The rearrangement joins TRBV28 to TRBJ2-1; D is ambiguous. CDR1 and CDR2 from the germline V gene are MDHEN and SYDVKM. There are 15 residues in the CDR3. V lost 3 bases and J lost 5, with 14 bases in between. The CDR3 DNA follows: TGTGCCAGCAGTTTCACCCCCCGGAACGACAATGAGCAGTTCTTC. This encodes CASSFTPRNDNEQFF. The whole variable domain, filled in from reference TRBV28 and TRBJ2-1, reads DVKVTQSSRYLVKRTGEKVFLECVQDMDHENMFWYRQDPGLGLRLIYFSYDVKMKEKGDIPEGYSVSREKKERFSLILESASTNQTSMYLCASSFTPRNDNEQFFGPGTRLTVL.

V usage is TRBV28 and J usage is TRBJ1-5; D possibly corresponds to TRBD1 (5 bases). Trimming left V 10 bases short and J 4 bases short, with 11 bases between. Germline V gene sequence: CDR1 MDHEN, CDR2 SYDVKM. This CDR3 is built from 12 residues. The CDR3, as DNA: TGTGCCACCGGACGGGGGAATCAGCCCCAGCATTTT. Encoded protein: CATGRGNQPQHF.

The rearrangement joins TRBV11-1 to TRBJ1-1, with a tentative D call TRBD1 (6 bases). Germline V gene lookup returns CDR1 SGHAT and CDR2 FQDESV (reference sequence). Trimming shortened V by 5 bases and J by 1 base, and 14 bases separated the two germline ends. The CDR3 consists of 15 residues. The CDR3 DNA reads TGTGCCAGCAGCACAACGGGGGGCTGGAACACTGAAGCTTTCTTT. Encoded protein: CASSTTGGWNTEAFF.

V and J are TRBV19 and TRBJ2-7; D unclear. The ends were cut back, 6 bases at V and 2 bases at J, with 5 bases in the middle. This CDR3 has 11 amino acids. CDR1 and CDR2 (germline): LNHDA, SQIVND (reference sequence). CDR3 sequence: CASRGTYEQYF. In nucleotides, the CDR3 is TGTGCCAGTAGGGGTACCTACGAGCAGTACTTC.

This chain connects TRBV7-2 to TRBJ2-3, with 13 bases lining up with TRBD2. The CDR3 loop spans 18 amino acids. Germline-derived CDR1 and CDR2 are SGHTA and FQGNSA. Losses at the gene ends were 1 base for V and 3 bases for J; bases not matched to a gene: 7. The CDR3 sequence: CASSLGVLAGGPTDTQYF. CDR3 nucleotides: TGTGCCAGCAGCTTAGGGGTACTAGCGGGAGGGCCAACAGATACGCAGTATTTT.

This chain joins TRBV5-4 and TRBJ2-1; 13 bases align to TRBD2. CDR3 length: 18 residues. Trimming at V came to 1 base and at J to 4 bases, leaving 8 bases not matched to a gene. Germline V gene data show CDR1 as SGHNT and CDR2 as YYREEE (reference sequence). The CDR3 is CASSLRLAGGVGYNEQFF. The CDR3 DNA sequence: TGTGCCAGCAGCTTGCGACTAGCGGGAGGTGTGGGGTACAATGAGCAGTTCTTC.

A single count supports this clone. The chain links TRBV11-3 to TRBJ2-6; TRBD2 matches 13 bases. CDR3 size: 17 residues. Trimming cost V 3 bases and J 2 bases; bases outside gene matches: 1. Germline CDR1 is SGHNT and CDR2 is YENEEA. This chain's CDR3 is CASSFGLAGAGANVLTF. The DNA for the CDR3 is TGTGCCAGCAGCTTTGGACTAGCGGGAGCTGGGGCCAACGTCCTGACTTTC.

The rearrangement joins TRBV4-2 to TRBJ1-2; D perhaps matches TRBD1 (5 bases). Germline CDR1 reads LGHNA; CDR2 reads YNFKEQ. V was pared by 2 bases and J by 8 bases, with 12 bases between. The CDR3 runs to 13 residues. The CDR3 bases are TGTGCCAGCAGCCAAAACAGGCCAGGAGGCTACACCTTC. Its translation: CASSQNRPGGYTF.

For this clone: The same CDR3 is also encoded by other DNA sequences in this sample. The chain carries TRBV25-1 and TRBJ2-7; 9 nucleotides line up with TRBD1. The CDR3 has 14 amino acids. The germline CDR1 and CDR2 sequences are MGHDK and SYGVNS. The V and J ends lost 3 bases and 2 bases, in that order; junction bases with no gene match: 2. The CDR3 is CASSEGTGTYEQYF. In DNA form, the CDR3 reads TGTGCCAGCAGTGAGGGGACAGGGACCTACGAGCAGTACTTC.

On this clone: Other DNA sequences of this sample code for an identical CDR3. The chain links TRBV18 to TRBJ2-2, with no clear D. The CDR3 sequence is 15 residues long. V dropped 1 base and J dropped 2 bases, with 8 bases sitting between them. Germline V gene sequence: CDR1 KGHSH, CDR2 LQKENI. The CDR3 DNA reads as TGTGCCAGCTCACCACGGGCACGAAACACCGGGGAGCTGTTTTTT. Its translation is CASSPRARNTGELFF.

This clone has only a few counts. V gene TRBV5-1 combines with J gene TRBJ2-1; D possibly uses TRBD1 or TRBD2 (5 bases each). The CDR3 has 16 amino acids. Germline CDR1 and CDR2: SGHRS and YFSETQ. Trimming took 4 bases from V and 8 from J, leaving 22 bases between them. The CDR3 DNA follows: TGCGCCAGCAGCCCCCTTTTCCGGGGCGGATACGATGAGCAGTTCTTC. Its protein product is CASSPLFRGGYDEQFF.

This clone was observed a handful of times. The J gene is TRBJ1-6, the V gene TRBV30, with no clear D. CDR3 length equals 14 residues. V was cut by 3 bases and J by 0 bases, with 6 bases left in between. CDR1 and CDR2 (germline): GTSNPN, SVGIG (reference sequence). DNA of the CDR3: TGTGCCTGGAGAAGTGGCTCCTATAATTCACCCCTCCACTTT. Translating it yields CAWRSGSYNSPLHF.

This chain links TRBV28 with TRBJ2-7; D unclear. The CDR3 consists of 11 residues. Trimming took off 5 bases at V and 4 bases at J, with 6 bases between the two ends. The V gene's germline CDR1 is MDHEN and CDR2 SYDVKM. The CDR3 region has the DNA TGTGCCAGCAGTGCCCCGTACGAGCAGTACTTC. Its protein product is CASSAPYEQYF.

The rearrangement links TRBV7-2 to TRBJ2-3, with unresolved D. This CDR3 has 16 amino acids. Germline V gene sequence: CDR1 SGHTA, CDR2 FQGNSA. The germline V and J ends were trimmed by 4 bases and 0 bases, with 14 bases remaining between them. The CDR3 nucleotides read TGTGCCAGCAGCTCCCGGGTCCCCGTCAGCACAGATACGCAGTATTTT. This translates into CASSSRVPVSTDTQYF.

This chain joins TRBV27 and TRBJ1-5, with TRBD1 as a possible D gene (5 bases). CDR3 length: 13 amino acids. Trimming took off 3 bases at V and 8 bases at J, with 11 bases between the two ends. Germline loops: CDR1 MNHEY, CDR2 SMNVEV (reference sequence). CDR3 amino acids: CASSFRGQEPQHF. Written as DNA, the CDR3 is TGTGCCAGCAGTTTTAGGGGTCAAGAGCCCCAGCATTTT.

The chain has TRBV27 and TRBJ2-1, with 12 bases lining up with TRBD1. The length of the CDR3 is 14 residues. The trim removed 5 bases at V and 9 bases at J, leaving 5 bases unmatched. Germline loops: CDR1 MNHEY, CDR2 SMNVEV (reference sequence). DNA of the CDR3: TGTGCCAGCAGTCGCGGGACAGGGGGCTTTGAGCAGTTCTTC. Translated, it gives CASSRGTGGFEQFF.

The chain couples TRBV10-1 to TRBJ2-1; a weak D match, TRBD2 (6 bases). This CDR3 region has 15 residues. Looked up from germline, CDR1 is WNHNN and CDR2 is SYGVQD (reference sequence). Trimming left V 4 bases short and J 4 bases short, with 14 bases between. The CDR3 sequence is CASSVEISGYNEQFF. The CDR3 coding sequence is TGCGCCAGCAGTGTGGAGATTAGCGGTTACAATGAGCAGTTCTTC.

The rearrangement joins TRBV27 to TRBJ2-7; 7 bases match TRBD1. Germline V gives CDR1 MNHEY, CDR2 SMNVEV (reference sequence). The V segment lost 3 bases and the J segment 9 bases; nucleotides outside the gene matches: 5. The CDR3 runs to 12 residues. CDR3 sequence reads: CASSLRQGRQYF. Here the CDR3 DNA reads TGTGCCAGCAGTTTGAGACAGGGAAGGCAGTACTTC.

V and J are TRBV6-6 and TRBJ1-2, with no clear D. The CDR3 loop spans 15 amino acids. Trimming cost V 6 bases and J 8 bases, with 22 bases left between them. Looked up from germline, CDR1 is MNHNY and CDR2 is SVGAGI (reference sequence). The CDR3 nucleotides are TGTGCCAGCAGCGGAGACCGGACCACCCGTGGGGGCTACACCTTC. As protein: CASSGDRTTRGGYTF.

The chain has TRBV10-2 and TRBJ2-5; 7 positions agree with TRBD2. Unmatched junction bases numbered 10, after V lost 8 bases and J lost 4 bases. The germline CDR1 and CDR2 sequences are WSHSY and SAAADI. The CDR3 is 14 residues long. For the CDR3, the DNA is TGCGCCAGCCGTTTGCGGGAGATTGGAGAGACCCAGTACTTC. Translation: CASRLREIGETQYF.

The V call is TRBV28, the J call TRBJ2-2; D ambiguous. The CDR3 is 13 amino acids. Germline V CDR1 and CDR2: MDHEN, SYDVKM. The V end lost 6 bases, the J end lost 2 bases, and 7 bases lay between the germline ends. This chain's CDR3 is CASRGLNTGELFF. CDR3 nucleotides: TGTGCCAGCAGGGGCTTAAACACCGGGGAGCTGTTTTTT.

This clone was seen a handful of times. The chain joins TRBV5-1 to TRBJ2-7; 10 positions agree with TRBD2. This CDR3 is 15 amino acids long. Losses at the gene ends were 2 bases for V and 4 bases for J; bases not matched to a gene: 6. CDR1 SGHRS and CDR2 YFSETQ come from the germline V gene. CDR3 protein: CASSLTWTSGYEQYF. The CDR3 bases are TGCGCCAGCAGCTTAACTTGGACTAGCGGTTACGAGCAGTACTTC.

The rearrangement uses TRBV14 and TRBJ2-7; no reliable D call. CDR3 length equals 11 residues. Germline V CDR1 and CDR2: SGHDN, FVKESK. The ends were cut back, 6 bases at V and 1 base at J, with 4 bases in the middle. CDR3 DNA sequence: TGTGCCAGCAGGCGTTCCTACGAGCAGTACTTC. Its translation is CASRRSYEQYF.

This clone was detected only a few times. The chain is built from TRBV10-1 and TRBJ1-1, with D hard to call. V shed 4 bases and J shed 2 bases, with 14 bases lying between them. The CDR3 covers 15 residues. CDR1 is WNHNN and CDR2 is SYGVQD in the germline V gene (reference sequence). The CDR3 DNA is TGCGCCAGCAGTGCCCAGATGACGGGTAACACTGAAGCTTTCTTT. Translation: CASSAQMTGNTEAFF.

The chain carries TRBV28 and TRBJ1-5; D is possibly TRBD1 (5 bases). Germline CDR1 reads MDHEN; CDR2 reads SYDVKM. V lost 10 bases to trimming and J lost 3 bases, with 13 bases between them. The CDR3 spans 13 residues. CDR3: CATTGAINQPQHF. The DNA of the CDR3 is TGTGCCACTACTGGGGCTATCAATCAGCCCCAGCATTTT. Based on the CDR3 plus reference TRBV28 and TRBJ1-5, the full variable domain is DVKVTQSSRYLVKRTGEKVFLECVQDMDHENMFWYRQDPGLGLRLIYFSYDVKMKEKGDIPEGYSVSREKKERFSLILESASTNQTSMYLCATTGAINQPQHFGDGTRLSIL.

This clone turned up a few times. V is TRBV18 and J is TRBJ1-5, with a possible D match to TRBD1 (6 bases). Germline CDR1 and CDR2: KGHSH and LQKENI. V shed 5 bases and J shed 5 bases, with 28 bases lying between them. CDR3 size: 19 residues. The CDR3 bases are TGTGCCAGCTCAACGAGGGGGACCCAGGGTAGTACTCGGGATCAGCCCCAGCATTTT. It encodes CASSTRGTQGSTRDQPQHF.

The table lists this clone with a count of one. The chain employs TRBV5-6 and TRBJ1-2, with D unresolved. CDR3 length: 16 amino acids. The ends were cut back, 4 bases at V and 7 bases at J, with 23 bases in the middle. Germline values: CDR1 SGHDT, CDR2 YYEEEE. The CDR3: CASSPQLATGTVGYTF. The CDR3 DNA follows: TGTGCCAGCAGCCCCCAACTCGCGACGGGAACAGTTGGCTACACCTTC.